Listed below are T cell receptor beta chains from one sample, sequenced in a study of blood T cell repertoires in COVID-19. The method was immunoSEQ multiplex PCR; TCRdb's version includes in-frame clones alone and lacks a portion of them. The sample carries approximately 100,000 clones, around 89% recorded once. The specimen was peripheral blood. The receptors originated from a woman aged 80 or over with acute or convalescent COVID-19. Both conserved end residues are part of each CDR3. The D gene is left open where the match is weak. Expanded clones get a size class; other rows say once, few or many, or leave the size out.

d_call	clone_size	j_call	v_call	cdr3_aa	cdr3_nt
TRBD2	once	TRBJ2-1	TRBV15	CATSRGTSGGPFENEQFF	TGTGCCACCAGCAGAGGAACTAGCGGGGGCCCTTTCGAGAATGAGCAGTTCTTC
.	.	TRBJ1-2	TRBV21-1	CASSSKQGAGRGYTF	TGTGCCAGCAGCAGTAAACAGGGGGCCGGTCGGGGCTACACCTTC
TRBD2	.	TRBJ2-1	TRBV28	CASSLVAAGGGALYNEQFF	TGTGCCAGCAGTTTAGTCGCCGCGGGAGGGGGGGCACTATACAATGAGCAGTTCTTC
TRBD2	.	TRBJ2-5	TRBV10-3	CATKGLAGERGETQYF	TGTGCCACCAAGGGACTAGCGGGGGAACGTGGGGAGACCCAGTACTTC
TRBD1	few	TRBJ2-7	TRBV2	CASSRDSSAYEQYF	TGTGCCAGCAGTCGGGACAGCTCAGCCTACGAGCAGTACTTC
.	.	TRBJ1-4	TRBV7-9	CASSLDGQSEKLFF	TGTGCCAGCAGCTTAGATGGGCAGAGTGAAAAACTGTTTTTT
TRBD1	few	TRBJ2-1	TRBV4-1	CASSQRYTGQGSSEQFF	TGCGCCAGCAGCCAACGATATACCGGACAGGGATCTTCTGAGCAGTTCTTC
.	.	TRBJ1-5	TRBV19	CASSGDKWQPQHF	TGTGCCAGTAGTGGGGACAAATGGCAGCCCCAGCATTTT
.	.	TRBJ1-2	TRBV5-1	CASSPRGDGAGYTF	TGCGCCAGCAGCCCCCGGGGGGACGGGGCCGGCTACACCTTC
.	.	TRBJ2-5	TRBV9	CASSVEQGRQETQYF	TGTGCCAGCAGCGTAGAGCAGGGGAGACAAGAGACCCAGTACTTC